This T cell receptor beta chain comes out of a study of blood T cells in healthy people across ages (dated by TCRdb to the mid-2010s). A note on the overall study: In model experiments, template switching captured roughly one uniquely barcoded TCR beta cDNA molecule for every two T cells. To track age-related changes in TCR beta repertoire diversity, the study relied on deep sequencing normalized with unique cDNA molecular identifiers. The donors were divided into four age groups: young (average about 16 years), middle-aged (about 39), aged (approximately 62) and long-lived (about 80). Donors of different ages were randomly distributed across sequencing lanes to avoid experimental bias. Two additional independent replicas of 1 million unique cDNA reads from the same blood draw were analyzed for two donors (one aged 18 to 30 and one aged 80 or older). Results and caveats for the whole study, not just this receptor: Conclusive comparison of naive and antigen-experienced compartments was prevented by the profiling of bulk unsorted PBMCs. The CMV infection status of donors was not known, potentially confounding age-related changes in expanded clonotypes. The percentage of naive T cells measured by flow cytometry correlated strongly with observed TCR beta diversity. Compared with the aged group, more naive CD4+ T cells, fewer expanded clones and increased TCR diversity were shown by the long-lived group, suggesting age selection. Total diversity estimates from one million sequenced T cells were considered lower bounds and underestimates. As age increased, observed TCR beta diversity per million T cells dropped in a roughly linear way, and a significant reduction was already evident by age roughly 40.

The germline V gene encodes CDR1 MDHEN and CDR2 SYDVKM. Unmatched junction bases come to 8, with V trimmed by 7 bases and J by 6 bases. Reading from cysteine to phenylalanine, the CDR3 counts 14 amino acids. This entry keeps only the CDR3 DNA: 42 bases, framed from base 1. This clonotype was seen only a few times. No antigen is known for it. No base quality information exists; no much larger clone differs at one position. Donors were 39 systemically healthy Caucasian individuals from Russia aged about 6 to 100 years. Each donor gave roughly 9.5 milliliters of peripheral blood, collected into EDTA-treated Vacutainer tubes. Ficoll-Paque density-gradient centrifugation was used to isolate PBMCs, with at least 6.5 million per sample. Total RNA, at least 6 micrograms per sample, was extracted from PBMCs with Trizol reagent. Naive CD45RAhigh/CD27high T cell percentages were measured by flow cytometry on a PBMC aliquot from every donor.

Receptor libraries were prepared by 5' RACE. A second PCR of roughly 6 to 12 cycles was performed with a sample-barcoded 5' primer and a J-beta primer mix. Each TCR beta cDNA molecule received a unique molecular identifier from a template-switch 5' adaptor carrying 12 random nucleotides. Each sample yielded at least 2.5 million CDR3-containing paired-end reads. First-strand cDNA synthesis was performed from all RNA using the Mint cDNA synthesis kit, with priming by a TRBC-specific oligonucleotide. Following uracil-DNA glycosylase treatment, all cDNA underwent a first 18-cycle PCR with the universal primers M1SS and BC2_uni_R. The paper's data handling went like this. Normalization of each sample was performed by random selection of 1 million high-quality reads, each carrying a distinct molecular identifier. Reads with shared molecular identifiers were discarded instead of being binned into consensus sequences. MiTCR, run with a Q25 quality threshold and the strictest error-elimination algorithm, handled CDR3 identification, clonotype clustering and error correction. A nonparametric unseen species model using Euler transformation provided a lower-bound estimate of total TCR beta diversity. In-frame beta chains were kept once TCRdb had trimmed the public reads at Q25 with fastp and called clones with MiXCR. Rows matching on CDR3 protein sequence are summarized as one entry with the most common DNA and genes. TCRdb, rather than the study authors, made the V and J calls. The sample table holds 1.5 million to 2 million distinct CDR3 sequences, of which roughly 43% were seen once. Together, the top ten hold roughly 23% of the sample.

The sequence joins TRBV28 to TRBJ1-2, and 10 junction bases match TRBD1. This receptor was taken from a human donor in good health. What was sequenced was blood. The DNA reads TGTGCCAGCACCTTGGGACAGGGGACCCATGGCTACACCTTC. This encodes CASTLGQGTHGYTF.